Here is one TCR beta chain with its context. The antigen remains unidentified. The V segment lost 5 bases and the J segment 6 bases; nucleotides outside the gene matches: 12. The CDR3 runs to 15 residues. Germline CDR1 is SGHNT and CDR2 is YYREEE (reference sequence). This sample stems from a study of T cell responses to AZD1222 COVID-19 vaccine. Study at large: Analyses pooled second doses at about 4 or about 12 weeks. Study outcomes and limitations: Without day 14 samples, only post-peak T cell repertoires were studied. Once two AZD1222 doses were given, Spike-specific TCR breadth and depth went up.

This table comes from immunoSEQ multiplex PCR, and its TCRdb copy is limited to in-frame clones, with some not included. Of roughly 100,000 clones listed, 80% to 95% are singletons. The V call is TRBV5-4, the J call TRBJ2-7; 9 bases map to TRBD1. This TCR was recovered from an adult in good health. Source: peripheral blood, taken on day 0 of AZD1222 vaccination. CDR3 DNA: TGTGCCAGCAGGAATTTCGGGACAGGGAGCGGCGAGCAGTACTTC. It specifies CASRNFGTGSGEQYF.